This TCR beta chain stems from a study of T cell changes during pregnancy in multiple sclerosis. CDR3 length: 13 amino acids. Trimming cost V 3 bases and J 8 bases; bases outside gene matches: 4. CDR1 SGDLS and CDR2 YYNGEE come from the germline V gene. Libraries were prepared by immunoSEQ multiplex PCR; TCRdb keeps only in-frame clonotypes and omits some of them. The table records some 97,000 clones, around 92% of them present only once. The genes are TRBV9 and TRBJ1-2, with 10 bases matching TRBD1. The clonotype originates from a female donor with multiple sclerosis, enrolled in a pregnancy study. The sequenced sample was peripheral blood, obtained before pregnancy. The CDR3 sequence: CASSAGTGDGYTF. CDR3 DNA: TGTGCCAGCAGCGCAGGGACAGGGGACGGCTACACCTTC.